One and the same sample provided the 21 T cell receptor beta chains below, sequenced in a study of T cell responses to AZD1222 COVID-19 vaccine. Generated by immunoSEQ multiplex PCR, the TCRdb table keeps only in-frame clones and is missing some. The sample yields around 180,000 clones, 90% seen once. The sequenced sample was peripheral blood, obtained on day 0 of AZD1222 vaccination. The receptors derive from an adult in good health.

Points on this clone: One end of the junction varies from germline; a read error may be responsible. The rearrangement uses TRBV6-1 and TRBJ1-2; D is unresolved. The CDR3 runs to 14 residues. CDR1 and CDR2 from the germline V gene are MNHNS and SASEGT. The CDR3 DNA follows: TGTGCCAGCAGCGAAGCTCGAATTCGTCGTGGCTACACCTTC. It yields the protein CASSEARIRRGYTF.

V and J are TRBV9 and TRBJ2-2; tentatively, D is TRBD2 (5 bases). CDR3 length: 14 residues. The V and J ends lost 5 bases and 5 bases respectively, with 13 bases between them. Germline lookup yields CDR1 SGDLS and CDR2 YYNGEE. The CDR3 is CASSTWPGTGELFF. The CDR3 DNA is TGTGCCAGCAGTACATGGCCGGGAACCGGGGAGCTGTTTTTT.

The chain has TRBV30 and TRBJ1-5; the D is unclear. Germline CDR1 and CDR2: GTSNPN and SVGIG (reference sequence). This CDR3 comprises 14 residues. V lost 0 bases and J 5 bases, leaving 11 bases between the germline ends. The CDR3 sequence: CAWSVSSVDQPQHF. In DNA, the CDR3 is TGTGCCTGGAGTGTATCTTCAGTTGATCAGCCCCAGCATTTT.

The rearrangement links TRBV4-3 to TRBJ2-4; D uncertain. Germline lookup yields CDR1 LGHNA and CDR2 YSLEER. V gave up 0 bases and J gave up 6 bases, with 12 bases separating them. The CDR3 contains 15 residues. CDR3 nucleotides: TGCGCCAGCAGCCAAGAAGGTGGGCCACCAAACATTCAGTACTTC. Its protein is CASSQEGGPPNIQYF.

CDR3 sequence reads: CASSLGTTKNIQYF. CDR3 nucleotides: TGTGCCAGCAGCTTAGGGACTACCAAAAACATTCAGTACTTC. The chain is built from TRBV7-2 and TRBJ2-4; a possible D gene is TRBD2 (6 bases). CDR3 length: 14 amino acids. In germline, CDR1 is SGHTA, CDR2 FQGNSA. Between the trimmed V and J ends, which lost 1 base and 2 bases, there was a span of 6 bases.

This clone was seen only once. The chain is built from TRBV15 and TRBJ1-5; tentatively, D is TRBD1 (5 bases). V lost 1 base and J 0 bases, leaving 16 bases between the germline ends. The CDR3 has 18 amino acids. Germline V gene lookup returns CDR1 LNHNV and CDR2 YYDKDF (reference sequence). The CDR3 region has the DNA TGTGCCACCAGCAGAGTCCGGAGGGGCTCAGATAGCAATCAGCCCCAGCATTTT. This translates into CATSRVRRGSDSNQPQHF. Based on the CDR3 plus reference TRBV15 and TRBJ1-5, the full variable domain is DAMVIQNPRYQVTQFGKPVTLSCSQTLNHNVMYWYQQKSSQAPKLLFHYYDKDFNNEADTPDNFQSRRPNTSFCFLDIRSPGLGDTAMYLCATSRVRRGSDSNQPQHFGDGTRLSIL.

The chain joins TRBV19 to TRBJ1-4; perhaps TRBD1 as D (6 bases). The V end was cut by 11 bases, the J end by 6 bases, with 25 bases between. This CDR3 contains 16 residues. In germline, CDR1 is LNHDA, CDR2 SQIVND (reference sequence). The CDR3 DNA is TGTGCCCAGCCGGGTCACAGGGATACCGAGGATGAAAAACTGTTTTTT. Translation: CAQPGHRDTEDEKLFF.

This chain uses TRBV7-2 with TRBJ2-5, with a possible D match to TRBD1 (6 bases). Trimming pared 2 bases from V and 5 bases from J, leaving 9 bases between. The CDR3 is 13 residues long. Per the germline V gene, CDR1 is SGHTA and CDR2 is FQGNSA. Here the CDR3 reads CASSLLGAETQYF. Here the CDR3 DNA reads TGTGCCAGCAGCTTACTGGGGGCCGAGACCCAGTACTTC. Looking up the rest from reference TRBV7-2 and TRBJ2-5 gives the full variable domain: GAGVSQSPSNKVTEKGKDVELRCDPISGHTALYWYRQSLGQGLEFLIYFQGNSAPDKSGLPSDRFSAERTGGSVSTLTIQRTQQEDSAVYLCASSLLGAETQYFGPGTRLLVL.

CDR3: CASSEAGHRTNTGELFF. Written as DNA, the CDR3 is TGTGCCAGCAGCGAAGCGGGGCACAGGACGAACACCGGGGAGCTGTTTTTT. This chain uses TRBV7-2 with TRBJ2-2, with TRBD2 matching over 7 bases. The CDR3 is 17 amino acids. Looked up from germline, CDR1 is SGHTA and CDR2 is FQGNSA. The J segment lost 0 bases and the V segment lost 5 bases, leaving 9 bases of the junction unmatched.

The gene calls are TRBV5-6 and TRBJ2-1, with 11 bases that match TRBD2. There are 16 residues in the CDR3. V lost 0 bases, J lost 5 bases, and 4 bases stayed unmatched. Germline assignment: CDR1 SGHDT and CDR2 YYEEEE. This CDR3 is CASSLAGLAVNNEQFF. The CDR3 bases are TGTGCCAGCAGCTTGGCGGGACTAGCGGTAAACAATGAGCAGTTCTTC.

The V call is TRBV19, the J call TRBJ2-7; TRBD1 aligns across 10 bases. The ends lost 7 bases at V and 6 bases at J; junction bases unmatched: 12. The CDR3 is made up of 15 amino acids. Germline-derived CDR1 and CDR2 are LNHDA and SQIVND (reference sequence). CDR3 sequence: CASTTGTGASSEQYF. Written as DNA, the CDR3 is TGTGCCAGTACTACCGGGACAGGGGCCTCGTCCGAGCAGTACTTC. Full variable domain (missing parts from reference TRBV19 and TRBJ2-7): DGGITQSPKYLFRKEGQNVTLSCEQNLNHDAMYWYRQDPGQGLRLIYYSQIVNDFQKGDIAEGYSVSREKKESFPLTVTSAQKNPTAFYLCASTTGTGASSEQYFGPGTRLTVT.

The chain links TRBV5-1 to TRBJ2-4; D gene uncertain. V was shortened by 0 bases and J by 5 bases, with 9 bases between the two germline ends. CDR3 length equals 14 residues. Germline V gives CDR1 SGHRS, CDR2 YFSETQ. Written as DNA, the CDR3 is TGCGCCAGCAGCTTGGCCGGGCCACAAAACATTCAGTACTTC. Its protein is CASSLAGPQNIQYF.

The gene calls are TRBV7-7 and TRBJ2-5; 8 bases agree with TRBD1. The CDR3 extends over 15 amino acids. The germline V gene encodes CDR1 SSHAT and CDR2 FNYEAQ (reference sequence). V dropped 4 bases and J dropped 2; count of bases not matched to a gene: 6. The CDR3 coding sequence is TGTGCCAGCAGCTACGGGACAGGACCACAAGAGACCCAGTACTTC. It translates to CASSYGTGPQETQYF.

The chain carries TRBV3-1 (or the pseudogene TRBV3-2) and TRBJ1-6, with 8 bases aligning to TRBD1. V gave up 6 bases and J gave up 7 bases; unmatched junction bases: 8. The CDR3 length is 15 residues. Germline CDR1 is LGHDT and CDR2 is YNNKEL (reference sequence). The CDR3 coding sequence is TGTGCCAGCAGTCCTCGGACAGGGAGGAATTCACCCCTCCACTTT. It is translated as CASSPRTGRNSPLHF.

The rearrangement uses TRBV7-3 and TRBJ2-7; 7 positions agree with TRBD1. CDR1 is SGHTA, CDR2 FQGTGA, per germline. The CDR3 is made up of 15 amino acids. V lost 5 bases to trimming and J lost 4 bases; unmatched junction nucleotides: 11. DNA of the CDR3: TGTGCCAGCAGCCAAATGGCACAGGGGCCGTACGAGCAGTACTTC. Translated: CASSQMAQGPYEQYF.

The chain links TRBV5-1 to TRBJ2-2; the D call may be TRBD1 or TRBD2 (5 bases each). Germline CDR1 SGHRS, CDR2 YFSETQ. The CDR3 has 15 residues. V was shortened by 0 bases and J by 0 bases, with 6 bases between the two germline ends. The CDR3 coding sequence is TGCGCCAGCAGCTTGGGGGACGCGAACACCGGGGAGCTGTTTTTT. Translating gives CASSLGDANTGELFF.

This clone was recorded only once. This chain uses TRBV11-1 with TRBJ2-4; D is possibly TRBD2 (5 bases). The CDR3 has 13 amino acids. Looked up from germline, CDR1 is SGHAT and CDR2 is FQDESV (reference sequence). V shed 5 bases and J shed 14 bases, with 19 bases lying between them. The chain's CDR3 is CASSLLGVGEKYF. For the CDR3, the DNA is TGTGCCAGCAGCCTACTTGGGGTTGGGGAGAAGTACTTC.

The chain joins TRBV7-2 to TRBJ2-7; 7 nucleotides agree with TRBD2. Germline values: CDR1 SGHTA, CDR2 FQGNSA. The CDR3 is 15 amino acids. The trim removed 5 bases at V and 0 bases at J, leaving 7 bases unmatched. The CDR3, as DNA: TGTGCCAGCAGCCATGGCGGGGGTCTCTCCTACGAGCAGTACTTC. It yields the protein CASSHGGGLSYEQYF.

The chain links TRBV9 to TRBJ2-1; 11 bases map to TRBD2. With 0 bases clipped from V and 6 bases from J, the junction kept 5 bases outside the gene matches. The V gene's germline CDR1 is SGDLS and CDR2 YYNGEE. The CDR3 sequence is 16 residues long. CDR3 protein: CASSVGVAGGSNEQFF. The CDR3 nucleotides are TGTGCCAGCAGCGTAGGAGTAGCGGGGGGGTCCAATGAGCAGTTCTTC.

The gene calls are TRBV9 and TRBJ2-2, with D perhaps matching TRBD1 or TRBD2 (6 bases each). From germline, CDR1 is SGDLS and CDR2 YYNGEE. Trimming stripped 0 bases from V and 4 bases from J, with 13 bases between. The CDR3 covers 16 residues. The CDR3 nucleotides read TGTGCCAGCAGCGTAGGGTCCGGGGGCCTCACCGGGGAGCTGTTTTTT. Its translation is CASSVGSGGLTGELFF. The variable domain in full, completed from reference TRBV9 and TRBJ2-2, reads DSGVTQTPKHLITATGQRVTLRCSPRSGDLSVYWYQQSLDQGLQFLIQYYNGEERAKGNILERFSAQQFPDLHSELNLSSLELGDSALYFCASSVGSGGLTGELFFGEGSRLTVL.

This chain links TRBV25-1 with TRBJ1-2; 8 bases align to TRBD1. V shed 1 base, J shed 8 bases, and the junction held 9 bases outside the gene matches. CDR1 and CDR2 from the germline V gene are MGHDK and SYGVNS. This CDR3 region has 15 residues. The CDR3, as DNA: TGTGCCAGCAGTGAATCAGGGGCCCCAGGGGGCGGCTACACCTTC. Its protein product is CASSESGAPGGGYTF.